This T cell receptor (beta chain) was retrieved from a study of beta chain features in type 1 diabetes. From germline, CDR1 is SGHTA and CDR2 FQGNSA. The CDR3 totals 14 residues. The ends were cut back, 1 base at V and 3 bases at J, with 10 bases in the middle. This clone was seen only a few times. What it recognizes is unknown. Points from the study as a whole: Since sequencing was performed on cDNA, cells with high TCR expression could be over-represented. In every one of the four CD4+ subsets, TCRB CDR3s were moderately but significantly shorter in Type 1 diabetes patients. Among type 1 diabetes patients, VDJ junctions had fewer insertions and more deletions. In comparison with healthy donors, patients had naive, central memory and Treg TCRB repertoires that appeared more similar.

Reverse transcribing all isolated RNA meant expressed TCRB transcripts were sequenced. The assay was immunoSEQ multiplex PCR, and TCRdb's table has in-frame clones only and misses some. The data show about 340,000 clones, with 13% seen just once and over 0.014% held by the top ten. Sorted populations were all over 95% pure. Input material: naive CD4+ T cells from blood. This clonotype was obtained from a woman between 18 and 29 years old with type 1 diabetes. The V and J genes are TRBV7-2 and TRBJ2-7, with no clear D. The CDR3 spells CASSLDYTNYEQYV. The CDR3 nucleotides are TGTGCCAGCAGCTTAGATTACACTAACTACGAGCAGTACGTC.